This T cell receptor beta chain was retrieved from a study of CD8+CD57+ T cells in acquired aplastic anemia. Study overall: DNA from sorted CD4+ and CD8+ cells averaged roughly 3.2 ug.

Both TCR beta VDJ combination and CDR3 sequence profiling were carried out. Genomic DNA was the template for this profiling. TCRdb used MiXCR to reprocess the reads, holding one entry per CDR3 protein. The repertoire holds roughly 190,000 distinct CDR3 sequences, with 40% to 55% as singletons. Study-wide results and caveats: Shared by patients and controls, around 27 CD8+ CDR3s were abundant in patients.

Selection for sequencing was limited to patients who had shown CD8+CD57+ cell expansion by flow cytometry. Each of the patients presented with severe acquired aplastic anemia. This clonotype was counted between two and nine times. As yet, its antigen is unknown. The sequenced sample consisted of sorted CD4+, CD8+, or CD8+CD57+ T cells (not recorded which) from PBMCs. This TCR came from a human donor with aplastic anemia.

CDR3 DNA sequence: TGCAGTGTCCTTAGTGGGAACACTGAAGCTTTCTTT. Translation gives CSVLSGNTEAFF. The V call is TRBV20-1, the J call TRBJ1-1; D remains ambiguous. Trimming cost V 7 bases and J 1 base, with 10 bases left between them. This CDR3 region has 12 residues. The germline V gene encodes CDR1 DFQATT and CDR2 SNEGSKA (reference sequence).